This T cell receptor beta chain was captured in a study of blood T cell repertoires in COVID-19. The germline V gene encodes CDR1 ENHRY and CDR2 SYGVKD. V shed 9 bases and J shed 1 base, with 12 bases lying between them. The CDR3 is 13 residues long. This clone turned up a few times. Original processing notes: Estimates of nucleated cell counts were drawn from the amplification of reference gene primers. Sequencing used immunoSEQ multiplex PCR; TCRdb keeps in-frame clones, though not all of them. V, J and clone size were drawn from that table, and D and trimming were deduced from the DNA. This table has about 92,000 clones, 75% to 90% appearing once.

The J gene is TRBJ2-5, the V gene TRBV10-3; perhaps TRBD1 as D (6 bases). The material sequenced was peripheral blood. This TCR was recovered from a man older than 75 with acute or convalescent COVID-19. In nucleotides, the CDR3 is TGTGCCATAACCCAGGGGCCCCAAGAGACCCAGTACTTC. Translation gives CAITQGPQETQYF.